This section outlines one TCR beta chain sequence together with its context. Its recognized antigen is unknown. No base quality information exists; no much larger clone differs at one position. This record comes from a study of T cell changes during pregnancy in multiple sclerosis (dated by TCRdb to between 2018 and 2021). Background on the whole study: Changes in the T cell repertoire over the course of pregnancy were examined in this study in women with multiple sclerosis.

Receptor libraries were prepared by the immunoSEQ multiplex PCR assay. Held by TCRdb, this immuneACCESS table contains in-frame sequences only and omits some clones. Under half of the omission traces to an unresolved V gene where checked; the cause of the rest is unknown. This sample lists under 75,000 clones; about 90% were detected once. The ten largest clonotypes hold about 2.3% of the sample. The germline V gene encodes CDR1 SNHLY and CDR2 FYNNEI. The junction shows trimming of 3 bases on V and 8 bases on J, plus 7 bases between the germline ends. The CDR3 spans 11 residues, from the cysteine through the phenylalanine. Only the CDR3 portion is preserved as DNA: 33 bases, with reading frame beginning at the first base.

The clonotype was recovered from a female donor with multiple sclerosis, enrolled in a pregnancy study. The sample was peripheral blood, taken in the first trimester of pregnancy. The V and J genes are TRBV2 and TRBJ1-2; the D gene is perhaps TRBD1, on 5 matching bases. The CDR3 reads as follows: CASSDTGGYTF. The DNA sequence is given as TGTGCCAGCAGTGATACAGGAGGCTACACCTTC.